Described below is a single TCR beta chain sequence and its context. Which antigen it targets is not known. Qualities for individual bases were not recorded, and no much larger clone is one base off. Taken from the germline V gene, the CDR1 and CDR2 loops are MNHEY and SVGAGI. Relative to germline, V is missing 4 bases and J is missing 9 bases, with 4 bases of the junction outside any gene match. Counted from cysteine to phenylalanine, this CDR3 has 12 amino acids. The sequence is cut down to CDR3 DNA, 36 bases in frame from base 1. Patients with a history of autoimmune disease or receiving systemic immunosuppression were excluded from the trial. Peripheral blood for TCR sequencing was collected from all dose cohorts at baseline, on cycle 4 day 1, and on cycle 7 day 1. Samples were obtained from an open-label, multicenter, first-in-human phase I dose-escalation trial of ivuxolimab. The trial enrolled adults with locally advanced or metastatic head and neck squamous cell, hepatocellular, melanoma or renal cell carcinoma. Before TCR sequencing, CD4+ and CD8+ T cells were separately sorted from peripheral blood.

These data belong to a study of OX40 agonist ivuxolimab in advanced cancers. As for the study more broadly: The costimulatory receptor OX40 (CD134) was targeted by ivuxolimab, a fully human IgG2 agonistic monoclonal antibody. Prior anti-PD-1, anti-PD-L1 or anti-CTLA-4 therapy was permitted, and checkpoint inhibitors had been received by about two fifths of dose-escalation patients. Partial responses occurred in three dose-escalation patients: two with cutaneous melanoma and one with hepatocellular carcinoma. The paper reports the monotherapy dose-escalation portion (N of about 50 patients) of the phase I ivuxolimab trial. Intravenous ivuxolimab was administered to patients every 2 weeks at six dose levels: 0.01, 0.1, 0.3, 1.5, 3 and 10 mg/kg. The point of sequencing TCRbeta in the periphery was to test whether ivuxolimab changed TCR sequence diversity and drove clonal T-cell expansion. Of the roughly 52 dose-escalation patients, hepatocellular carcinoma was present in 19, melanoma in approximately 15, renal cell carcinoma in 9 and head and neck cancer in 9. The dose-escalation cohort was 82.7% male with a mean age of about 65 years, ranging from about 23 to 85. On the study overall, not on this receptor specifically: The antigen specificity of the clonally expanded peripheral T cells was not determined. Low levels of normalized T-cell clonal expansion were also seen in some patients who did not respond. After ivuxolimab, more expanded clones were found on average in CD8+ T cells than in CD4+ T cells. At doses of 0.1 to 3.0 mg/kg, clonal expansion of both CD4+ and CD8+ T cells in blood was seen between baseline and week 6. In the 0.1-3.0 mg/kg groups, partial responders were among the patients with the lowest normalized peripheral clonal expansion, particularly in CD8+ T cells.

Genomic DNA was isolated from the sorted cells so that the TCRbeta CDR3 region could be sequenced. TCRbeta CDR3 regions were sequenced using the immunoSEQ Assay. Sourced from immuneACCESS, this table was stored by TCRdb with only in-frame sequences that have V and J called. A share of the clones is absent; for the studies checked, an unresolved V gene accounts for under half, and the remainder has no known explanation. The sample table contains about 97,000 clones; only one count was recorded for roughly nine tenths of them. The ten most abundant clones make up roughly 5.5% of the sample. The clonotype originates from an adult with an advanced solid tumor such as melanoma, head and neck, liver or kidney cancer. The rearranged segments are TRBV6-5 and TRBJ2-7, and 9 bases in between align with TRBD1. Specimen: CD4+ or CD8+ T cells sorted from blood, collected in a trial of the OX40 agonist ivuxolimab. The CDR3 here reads CASSLQGALQYF. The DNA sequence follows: TGTGCCAGCAGTTTACAGGGGGCACTGCAGTACTTC.